This TCR beta chain was sequenced during a study of T cell responses to AZD1222 COVID-19 vaccine. Study details: Combined were second doses at about 4 or about 12 weeks. Study-wide findings and caveats: Spike-specific TCR breadth and depth both grew after two AZD1222 doses. Clonal diversity may have been underestimated in mostly white British donors. There were repertoire samples only from the period after the peak T cell response.

Assay: immunoSEQ multiplex PCR; the TCRdb copy retains only in-frame clones and omits some. Among some 150,000 clones listed, over 85% were seen once. Of note for this clone: Its antigen is undetermined.

Trimming pared 7 bases from V and 0 bases from J, leaving 16 bases between. CDR3 size: 17 residues. CDR1 is LNHDA and CDR2 is SQIVND in the germline V gene (reference sequence). The sequence was collected from an adult in good health. V is TRBV19 and J is TRBJ2-6; no definite D call. Material: peripheral blood, obtained on day 0 of AZD1222 vaccination. As DNA, the CDR3 is TGTGCCAGTACCACTTGGGTTGATAGCTCTGGGGCCAACGTCCTGACTTTC. It is translated as CASTTWVDSSGANVLTF.